Presented here are 31 T cell receptor beta chains from one specimen sequenced in a study of T-cell reconstitution after alpha-beta-depleted transplantation in children. Preparing the TCRbeta library involved the use of unique molecular identifiers. TCRdb recomputed calls from the PCR reads with MiXCR, one row per CDR3 protein. The repertoire consists of some 550,000 distinct CDR3 sequences, with 23% occurring once and the leading ten covering 11% to 15%. The source was PBMCs, mostly from graft donor cells, collected 360 days after TCRalphabeta/CD19-depleted stem cell transplant. These receptors were taken from a boy under two years old who had a stem cell transplant for acute myeloid leukemia, so the T cells may come from the graft donor.

The chain has TRBV5-1 and TRBJ2-1, with 8 nucleotides matching TRBD2. The CDR3 totals 15 residues. Germline CDR1 and CDR2: SGHRS and YFSETQ. V dropped 0 bases and J dropped 4; count of bases not matched to a gene: 3. The CDR3 nucleotides read TGCGCCAGCAGCTTGGACTCGGGGGGGTACAATGAGCAGTTCTTC. Protein: CASSLDSGGYNEQFF.

The chain has TRBV6-5 and TRBJ2-7; 9 bases align to TRBD1. Trimming at V came to 0 bases and at J to 6 bases, leaving 9 bases not matched to a gene. Germline V gene data show CDR1 as MNHEY and CDR2 as SVGAGI. This CDR3 has 16 amino acids. The DNA for the CDR3 is TGTGCCAGCAGTTACTCCTCAACAGGGGGCCGATCCGAGCAGTACTTC. Protein: CASSYSSTGGRSEQYF.

This clonotype occurred a few times. The rearrangement joins TRBV12-3 or TRBV12-4 to TRBJ2-7, with no clear D. Trimming shortened V by 2 bases and J by 4 bases, and 12 bases separated the two germline ends. CDR3 length: 14 amino acids. CDR3 amino acids: CASSLKGLLYEQYF. The CDR3 coding sequence is TGTGCCAGCAGTTTAAAGGGTCTTCTATACGAGCAGTACTTC.

This clonotype has a handful of counts. As DNA, the CDR3 is TGTGCCAGCAGTTCTATCACAGGGCTCAATCAGCCCCAGCATTTT. This encodes CASSSITGLNQPQHF. This sequence joins TRBV12-3 or TRBV12-4 and TRBJ1-5; D is perhaps TRBD1 (6 bases). V gave up 4 bases and J gave up 3 bases, with 13 bases separating them. This CDR3 has 15 amino acids.

The chain employs TRBV12-3 or TRBV12-4 and TRBJ1-2, with D tentatively TRBD1 (5 bases). The CDR3 consists of 14 residues. Trimming took 5 bases from V and 4 from J, leaving 14 bases between them. CDR3 protein: CASSREGLRYGYTF. CDR3 nucleotides: TGTGCCAGCAGTCGGGAGGGACTGCGCTATGGCTACACCTTC.

This clonotype was found a few times. The rearrangement links TRBV12-3 or TRBV12-4 to TRBJ1-1; D call uncertain. The CDR3 covers 12 residues. With 6 bases removed from V and 2 bases from J, the gap between germline ends came to 7 bases. CDR3 DNA sequence: TGTGCCAGCAGACCCACAAACACTGAAGCTTTCTTT. Protein sequence: CASRPTNTEAFF.

The chain uses TRBV15 and TRBJ2-4, with 10 positions matching TRBD1. Unmatched junction bases numbered 6, after V lost 3 bases and J lost 1 base. This CDR3 is built from 17 residues. CDR1 and CDR2 from the germline V gene are LNHNV and YYDKDF (reference sequence). The CDR3 DNA reads TGTGCCACCAGCAGGACCGGGACAGGGGAGGCCAAAAACATTCAGTACTTC. It encodes CATSRTGTGEAKNIQYF.

This clonotype has just a few counts. V is TRBV20-1 and J is TRBJ2-3; no reliable D call. Deletions cut 1 base from V and 2 bases from J, with 19 bases between. The CDR3 length is 17 residues. Germline V lookup: CDR1 DFQATT, CDR2 SNEGSKA (reference sequence). CDR3 in DNA: TGCAGTGCTAGAGCCACGAGACTGGCTCTTCACACAGATACGCAGTATTTT. The encoded protein is CSARATRLALHTDTQYF.

This chain joins TRBV5-1 and TRBJ2-3, with TRBD2 identical over 11 bases. The germline gives CDR1 SGHRS, CDR2 YFSETQ. V shed 8 bases, J shed 1 base, and the junction held 6 bases outside the gene matches. The CDR3 runs to 15 residues. The DNA for the CDR3 is TGCGCCAGTTCGACTAGCGGGGACCGCACAGATACGCAGTATTTT. Translating gives CASSTSGDRTDTQYF. Full variable domain (rest looked up from reference TRBV5-1 and TRBJ2-3): KAGVTQTPRYLIKTRGQQVTLSCSPISGHRSVSWYQQTPGQGLQFLFEYFSETQRNKGNFPGRFSGRQFSNSRSEMNVSTLELGDSALYLCASSTSGDRTDTQYFGPGTRLTVL.

The chain has TRBV15 and TRBJ2-2; a weak D match, TRBD1 (6 bases). V gave up 0 bases and J gave up 4 bases, with 12 bases separating them. The germline gives CDR1 LNHNV, CDR2 YYDKDF (reference sequence). The CDR3 has 16 residues. The CDR3 DNA is TGTGCCACCAGCAGAGATGCGGACAGTTCCACCGGGGAGCTGTTTTTT. Encoded protein: CATSRDADSSTGELFF.

This clonotype was counted ten times or more. The chain uses TRBV28 and TRBJ1-5; tentatively, D is TRBD1 (5 bases). This CDR3 is 15 amino acids long. Per the germline V gene, CDR1 is MDHEN and CDR2 is SYDVKM. Trimming pared 6 bases from V and 0 bases from J, leaving 12 bases between. The CDR3 loop is CASSQGLYSNQPQHF. The CDR3 DNA reads as TGTGCCAGCAGCCAGGGTTTATATAGCAATCAGCCCCAGCATTTT.

This clonotype has only one observation. The chain is built from TRBV18 and TRBJ1-2; the match to TRBD1 covers 9 bases. The CDR3 extends over 13 amino acids. The V gene's germline CDR1 is KGHSH and CDR2 LQKENI. J lost 6 bases, V lost 3 bases, and 2 bases had no gene match. CDR3 DNA: TGTGCCAGCTCACCTGGGACAGGGAATGGCTACACCTTC. It codes for CASSPGTGNGYTF.

This clonotype appeared a few times. The chain employs TRBV20-1 and TRBJ2-7, with D possibly TRBD1 on 6 matching bases. Germline V gives CDR1 DFQATT, CDR2 SNEGSKA (reference sequence). Trimming left V 6 bases short and J 4 bases short, with 19 bases between. The CDR3 is 14 residues long. CDR3 DNA sequence: TGCAGTGCCATGAGGGGGAGTCCCTATTACGAGCAGTACTTC. Encoded protein: CSAMRGSPYYEQYF.

The CDR3 region is CASKLAPTNEKLFF. CDR3 sequence (DNA): TGTGCCAGCAAATTGGCTCCAACTAATGAAAAACTGTTTTTT. This chain connects TRBV7-2 to TRBJ1-4; D is undetermined. The V end was cut by 7 bases, the J end by 0 bases, with 9 bases between. Germline-derived CDR1 and CDR2 are SGHTA and FQGNSA. This CDR3 spans 14 amino acids.

The CDR3 nucleotides are TGCAGTGCTAGGTCGACCGCCTCTGGAAACACCATATATTTT. Translated, it gives CSARSTASGNTIYF. This chain links TRBV20-1 with TRBJ1-3; D remains unclear. The CDR3 spans 14 residues. In germline, CDR1 is DFQATT, CDR2 SNEGSKA (reference sequence). V was clipped by 3 bases and J by 0 bases, with 9 bases between them.

This chain uses TRBV7-7 with TRBJ2-7; weak D call: TRBD2 (6 bases). This CDR3 region has 15 residues. Deletions cut 3 bases from V and 5 bases from J, with 17 bases between. In germline, CDR1 is SSHAT, CDR2 FNYEAQ (reference sequence). The CDR3 reads CASSFSPGGRDEQYF. For the CDR3, the DNA is TGTGCCAGCAGCTTTAGTCCCGGGGGTAGAGACGAGCAGTACTTC.

This clonotype appeared many times. J is TRBJ2-3 and V is TRBV9, with 11 bases that match TRBD2. V was pared by 3 bases and J by 3 bases, with 9 bases of the junction left unmatched. CDR3 length: 17 amino acids. CDR1 and CDR2 (germline): SGDLS, YYNGEE. CDR3 sequence reads: CASSATRSGGATDTQYF. CDR3 DNA sequence: TGTGCCAGCAGCGCCACTCGTAGCGGGGGGGCGACAGATACGCAGTATTTT.

Comments on this clonotype: A read error may explain this, as a much larger clone is one base away. The chain couples TRBV10-3 to TRBJ2-1; D not certain. This CDR3 has 12 amino acids. Germline lookup yields CDR1 ENHRY and CDR2 SYGVKD. The CDR3 nucleotides are TGTGCCATCGGTGAGTCGAACTATGAGCAGTTCTTC. Translating it yields CAIGESNYEQFF.

The CDR3: CASSQIRGYTGELFF. CDR3 DNA sequence: TGCGCCAGCAGCCAAATAAGAGGGTACACCGGGGAGCTGTTTTTT. The rearrangement uses TRBV4-3 and TRBJ2-2; possible D gene TRBD2, 5 bases. CDR1 is LGHNA, CDR2 YSLEER, per germline. V was trimmed by 2 bases and J by 3 bases, leaving 10 bases between them. This CDR3 has 15 amino acids.

V gene TRBV5-1 combines with J gene TRBJ2-1; 10 bases map to TRBD1. The CDR3 covers 16 residues. The ends lost 0 bases at V and 8 bases at J; junction bases unmatched: 8. The germline gives CDR1 SGHRS, CDR2 YFSETQ. The CDR3 sequence is CASSLAGTGVWDEQFF. CDR3 bases: TGCGCCAGCAGCTTGGCCGGGACAGGGGTCTGGGATGAGCAGTTCTTC.

This clonotype showed up many times. This chain connects TRBV7-2 to TRBJ2-7; TRBD1 matches at 9 bases. Losses at the gene ends were 3 bases for V and 4 bases for J; bases not matched to a gene: 7. Per germline, CDR1 SGHTA and CDR2 FQGNSA. This CDR3 comprises 15 residues. CDR3 sequence reads: CASSFAGQGLYEQYF. CDR3 DNA sequence: TGTGCCAGCAGCTTTGCCGGACAGGGGTTATACGAGCAGTACTTC.

This clonotype was counted many times. The V call is TRBV20-1, the J call TRBJ2-1; TRBD2 matches at 9 bases. The germline V gene encodes CDR1 DFQATT and CDR2 SNEGSKA (reference sequence). Trimming removed 4 bases from V and 8 bases from J; junction bases left unmatched: 9. The length of the CDR3 is 14 residues. DNA for the CDR3: TGCAGTGCTAACAGTGGGCCTAGCGGGGATGAGCAGTTCTTC. Encoded protein: CSANSGPSGDEQFF.

The chain is built from TRBV12-3 or TRBV12-4 and TRBJ1-5; possible D gene TRBD1, 5 bases. Trimming stripped 7 bases from V and 7 bases from J, with 14 bases between. There are 13 residues in the CDR3. DNA for the CDR3: TGTGCCAGCAAGCCGGGGACGGACCAGCCCCAGCATTTT. It encodes CASKPGTDQPQHF.

J is TRBJ2-5 and V is TRBV4-3, with D possibly being TRBD1 or TRBD2 (5 bases each). Trimming left V 4 bases short and J 2 bases short, with 14 bases between. The CDR3 extends over 15 amino acids. CDR1 and CDR2 (germline): LGHNA, YSLEER. The CDR3 DNA is TGCGCCAGCAGCCCGATACTCAGGGAGCAAGAGACCCAGTACTTC. Residues: CASSPILREQETQYF.

Many counts were recorded for this clonotype. V and J are TRBV20-1 and TRBJ2-3; 11 bases map to TRBD2. The CDR3 loop spans 16 amino acids. Per the germline V gene, CDR1 is DFQATT and CDR2 is SNEGSKA (reference sequence). J was trimmed by 5 bases and V by 5 bases; bases with no gene match: 12. The CDR3 sequence: CSAARGSGGAGDTQYF. CDR3 nucleotide sequence: TGCAGTGCTGCCAGGGGTAGCGGGGGGGCTGGAGATACGCAGTATTTT.

The chain recombines TRBV7-2 with TRBJ2-7; 7 nucleotides align to TRBD1. The ends lost 5 bases at V and 2 bases at J; junction bases unmatched: 15. Germline V gives CDR1 SGHTA, CDR2 FQGNSA. This CDR3 has 17 amino acids. The CDR3 region has the DNA TGTGCCAGCAGCCGTCGTCGACAGGGTGGAATAGCCTACGAGCAGTACTTC. Encoded protein: CASSRRRQGGIAYEQYF.

The chain carries TRBV20-1 and TRBJ1-2; tentative D call: TRBD1 (5 bases). Deletions cut 6 bases from V and 4 bases from J, with 18 bases between. The CDR3 is 14 residues long. The germline V gene has CDR1 DFQATT and CDR2 SNEGSKA (reference sequence). As DNA, the CDR3 is TGCAGTGCCCCGGAGGGGCGGACCCTCTATGGCTACACCTTC. Protein sequence: CSAPEGRTLYGYTF.

This clonotype was counted between two and nine times. The chain couples TRBV7-8 to TRBJ2-7; D assignment may be TRBD1 or TRBD2 (5 bases each). Trimming left V 3 bases short and J 3 bases short, with 12 bases between. CDR3 length: 14 residues. Germline V gene sequence: CDR1 SGHVS, CDR2 FQNEAQ. CDR3 residues: CASSFPGRDYEQYV. The CDR3 DNA reads TGTGCCAGCAGCTTCCCGGGACGGGACTACGAGCAGTACGTC.

Only a few counts were recorded for this clonotype. The chain is built from TRBV12-3 or TRBV12-4 and TRBJ1-1; perhaps TRBD1 as D (6 bases). V was cut by 5 bases and J by 1 base, with 14 bases left in between. The CDR3 contains 15 residues. The CDR3 coding sequence is TGTGCCAGCAGTATATTGGACAGCCCGAACACTGAAGCTTTCTTT. Its translation is CASSILDSPNTEAFF.

The chain uses TRBV10-2 and TRBJ1-5; a weak D match, TRBD1 (5 bases). The CDR3 is 13 residues long. The V end was cut by 6 bases, the J end by 2 bases, with 8 bases between. Germline assignment: CDR1 WSHSY and CDR2 SAAADI. This chain's CDR3 is CASRDSRNQPQHF. In nucleotides, the CDR3 is TGCGCCAGCAGAGACAGCCGCAATCAGCCCCAGCATTTT.

This clonotype has ten or more counts. This chain connects TRBV15 to TRBJ1-3; no clear D gene. From germline, CDR1 is LNHNV and CDR2 YYDKDF (reference sequence). V dropped 1 base and J dropped 0 bases, with 7 bases sitting between them. CDR3 length: 15 amino acids. The CDR3 DNA is TGTGCCACCAGCAGAGGCCGATCCTCTGGAAACACCATATATTTT. Its translation is CATSRGRSSGNTIYF.